A selection of T cell receptor beta chains follows, all from one sample in a study of blood T cell repertoires in COVID-19. Sequencing was performed with immunoSEQ multiplex PCR; in TCRdb, only in-frame clones are kept and a portion is missing. Of about 99,000 clones in the sample, around 83% were seen once. What was sequenced was peripheral blood. All receptors derive from a man between 65 and 85 years old with active or convalescent COVID-19. Both conserved end residues are part of each CDR3. Each record gives: V gene, J gene, D gene, clone size, CDR3 protein, CDR3 DNA. A D gene is named only where the DNA matches it firmly. Not every row has a clone size; where given, it reads once, few, many or a size class.

V gene: TRBV5-1
J gene: TRBJ2-5
D gene: TRBD2
clone size: NA
CDR3 protein: CASSGGLGVQETQYF
CDR3 DNA: TGCGCCAGCTCCGGTGGACTAGGGGTCCAAGAGACCCAGTACTTC

V gene: TRBV18
J gene: TRBJ1-1
D gene: NA
clone size: NA
CDR3 protein: CASSPTGQNTEAFF
CDR3 DNA: TGTGCCAGCTCTCCCACAGGTCAGAACACTGAAGCTTTCTTT

V gene: TRBV6-1
J gene: TRBJ2-6
D gene: NA
clone size: NA
CDR3 protein: CASSERGASGANVLTF
CDR3 DNA: TGTGCCAGCAGTGAACGCGGGGCCTCCGGGGCCAACGTCCTGACTTTC

V gene: TRBV9
J gene: TRBJ2-5
D gene: NA
clone size: once
CDR3 protein: CASSSTSGGNRGETQYF
CDR3 DNA: TGTGCCAGCAGCTCCACGTCCGGCGGGAATCGAGGAGAGACCCAGTACTTC

V gene: TRBV7-9
J gene: TRBJ2-1
D gene: TRBD1
clone size: once
CDR3 protein: CASRRGQADEQFF
CDR3 DNA: TGTGCCAGCAGAAGAGGACAGGCGGATGAGCAGTTCTTC

V gene: TRBV5-6
J gene: TRBJ2-2
D gene: TRBD1
clone size: few
CDR3 protein: CASSLGTGSGELFF
CDR3 DNA: TGTGCCAGCAGCTTGGGGACAGGGAGCGGGGAGCTGTTTTTT

V gene: TRBV12-5
J gene: TRBJ2-1
D gene: NA
clone size: NA
CDR3 protein: CASGQSYNEQFF
CDR3 DNA: TGTGCTAGTGGACAGTCCTACAATGAGCAGTTCTTC

V gene: TRBV28
J gene: TRBJ2-2
D gene: NA
clone size: NA
CDR3 protein: CASSFSYSRNTGELFF
CDR3 DNA: TGTGCCAGCAGTTTTAGTTATAGCAGGAACACCGGGGAGCTGTTTTTT

V gene: TRBV2
J gene: TRBJ1-2
D gene: NA
clone size: NA
CDR3 protein: CASSSDQGSGGYTF
CDR3 DNA: TGTGCCAGCAGTTCTGACCAGGGTTCCGGTGGCTACACCTTC

V gene: TRBV5-4
J gene: TRBJ1-2
D gene: NA
clone size: NA
CDR3 protein: CASSPGASNYGYTF
CDR3 DNA: TGTGCCAGCAGCCCGGGAGCGTCTAACTATGGCTACACCTTC

V gene: TRBV2
J gene: TRBJ1-2
D gene: NA
clone size: NA
CDR3 protein: CASSAQGIEGYTF
CDR3 DNA: TGTGCCAGCAGCGCACAGGGAATTGAAGGCTACACCTTC

V gene: TRBV5-8
J gene: TRBJ1-5
D gene: TRBD1
clone size: NA
CDR3 protein: CASSRGTGVINQPQHF
CDR3 DNA: TGTGCCAGCAGCCGAGGGACAGGGGTTATCAATCAGCCCCAGCATTTT

V gene: TRBV2
J gene: TRBJ1-6
D gene: TRBD1
clone size: NA
CDR3 protein: CASSGDSSPLHF
CDR3 DNA: TGTGCCAGCAGTGGGGACAGTTCACCCCTCCACTTT

V gene: TRBV7-2
J gene: TRBJ1-4
D gene: TRBD1
clone size: NA
CDR3 protein: CASSDRGRAEKLFF
CDR3 DNA: TGTGCCAGCAGCGACAGGGGGCGGGCTGAAAAACTGTTTTTT

V gene: TRBV19
J gene: TRBJ1-2
D gene: NA
clone size: NA
CDR3 protein: CASSTPNPGIPYGYTF
CDR3 DNA: TGTGCCAGTAGTACCCCCAATCCAGGCATACCCTATGGCTACACCTTC

V gene: TRBV7-9
J gene: TRBJ1-2
D gene: NA
clone size: NA
CDR3 protein: CASSLVPNNYGYTF
CDR3 DNA: TGTGCCAGCAGCTTAGTCCCCAATAACTATGGCTACACCTTC

V gene: TRBV11-2
J gene: TRBJ2-7
D gene: TRBD2
clone size: NA
CDR3 protein: CASSLERDPGLAGVNYEQYF
CDR3 DNA: TGTGCCAGCAGCTTAGAAAGGGATCCGGGACTAGCGGGGGTTAACTACGAGCAGTACTTC

V gene: TRBV12-3/TRBV12-4
J gene: TRBJ1-2
D gene: NA
clone size: NA
CDR3 protein: CASSLGRGYGYTF
CDR3 DNA: TGTGCCAGCAGTTTGGGCAGGGGCTATGGCTACACCTTC

V gene: TRBV2
J gene: TRBJ1-4
D gene: NA
clone size: few
CDR3 protein: CASSETRQPALEKLFF
CDR3 DNA: TGTGCCAGCAGTGAAACCCGACAGCCGGCGCTAGAAAAACTGTTTTTT

V gene: TRBV4-2
J gene: TRBJ1-5
D gene: NA
clone size: NA
CDR3 protein: CASSQESRGNQPQHF
CDR3 DNA: TGTGCCAGCAGCCAAGAAAGTCGAGGGAATCAGCCCCAGCATTTT

V gene: TRBV7-2
J gene: TRBJ1-3
D gene: TRBD1
clone size: NA
CDR3 protein: CASSLHQGGPIYF
CDR3 DNA: TGTGCCAGCAGCTTACATCAGGGGGGTCCCATATATTTT

V gene: TRBV30
J gene: TRBJ2-7
D gene: TRBD1
clone size: NA
CDR3 protein: CASTGGAYEQYF
CDR3 DNA: TGTGCCTCAACAGGGGGCGCCTACGAGCAGTACTTC

V gene: TRBV4-2
J gene: TRBJ2-5
D gene: NA
clone size: NA
CDR3 protein: CASSDGQTETQYF
CDR3 DNA: TGTGCCAGCAGTGATGGGCAGACGGAGACCCAGTACTTC

V gene: TRBV9
J gene: TRBJ2-1
D gene: NA
clone size: NA
CDR3 protein: CASSVVGSFSYNEQFF
CDR3 DNA: TGTGCCAGCAGCGTAGTTGGCTCCTTCTCCTACAATGAGCAGTTCTTC

V gene: TRBV30
J gene: TRBJ1-2
D gene: NA
clone size: NA
CDR3 protein: CAWSPGENYGYTF
CDR3 DNA: TGTGCCTGGAGTCCAGGGGAGAACTATGGCTACACCTTC

V gene: TRBV6-4
J gene: TRBJ1-5
D gene: NA
clone size: NA
CDR3 protein: CASSFLRDLSNQPQHF
CDR3 DNA: TGTGCCAGCAGTTTCCTTCGGGATCTTAGCAATCAGCCCCAGCATTTT

V gene: TRBV29-1
J gene: TRBJ1-2
D gene: NA
clone size: few
CDR3 protein: CSVREGLSYGYTF
CDR3 DNA: TGCAGCGTTCGTGAGGGCCTCAGCTATGGCTACACCTTC

V gene: TRBV6-1
J gene: TRBJ2-7
D gene: TRBD1
clone size: NA
CDR3 protein: CASSATGGAPTYEQYF
CDR3 DNA: TGTGCCAGCAGTGCGACAGGGGGGGCACCTACCTACGAGCAGTACTTC

V gene: TRBV5-1
J gene: TRBJ2-1
D gene: TRBD2
clone size: NA
CDR3 protein: CASGTAGGANEQFF
CDR3 DNA: TGCGCCAGCGGCACTGCCGGGGGGGCCAATGAGCAGTTCTTC

V gene: TRBV5-4
J gene: TRBJ2-3
D gene: NA
clone size: NA
CDR3 protein: CASSPGSTPENTQYF
CDR3 DNA: TGTGCCAGCAGCCCCGGGTCAACGCCGGAGAATACGCAGTATTTT

V gene: TRBV6-5
J gene: TRBJ2-3
D gene: NA
clone size: NA
CDR3 protein: CASSFGSIGTDTQYF
CDR3 DNA: TGTGCCAGCAGTTTTGGGAGTATCGGCACAGATACGCAGTATTTT

V gene: TRBV5-6
J gene: TRBJ2-1
D gene: NA
clone size: few
CDR3 protein: CASSLAGLNEQFF
CDR3 DNA: TGTGCCAGCAGCTTGGCCGGACTAAATGAGCAGTTCTTC

V gene: TRBV19
J gene: TRBJ1-3
D gene: NA
clone size: NA
CDR3 protein: CASSIEANTIYF
CDR3 DNA: TGTGCCAGTAGTATAGAGGCAAACACCATATATTTT

V gene: TRBV3-1/TRBV3-2
J gene: TRBJ1-1
D gene: NA
clone size: NA
CDR3 protein: CASSPGRGREAFF
CDR3 DNA: TGTGCCAGCAGCCCGGGGAGGGGTCGAGAGGCTTTCTTT